The present T cell receptor (beta chain) was sequenced within a study of T cell responses to AZD1222 COVID-19 vaccine. Study findings and constraints: At 160-218 and 743-854, vaccine-associated CD4 TCRs were dominant, and they spanned spike. Just 5 to 7 AZD1222 recipients were seropositive at baseline.

The repertoire was sequenced with immunoSEQ multiplex PCR; TCRdb's copy has only in-frame clones and lacks some. The sample contains tens of thousands of clones, more than 70% of which appear only once. About this clone: Its antigen is unidentified.

The origin of this receptor is an adult in good health. Sequenced here: peripheral blood, sampled on day 0 of AZD1222 vaccination.

The CDR3 here is CASSLSVTEPEAFF. The DNA for the CDR3 is TGTGCCAGCAGTTTATCGGTTACGGAGCCTGAAGCTTTCTTT. The gene calls are TRBV27 and TRBJ1-1; D is unclear. The germline V gene has CDR1 MNHEY and CDR2 SMNVEV (reference sequence). The CDR3 covers 14 residues. With 0 bases removed from V and 6 bases from J, the gap between germline ends came to 11 bases.